This note documents a single T cell receptor (beta chain) sequence. The Seattle site enrolled patients during active infection and followed them longitudinally. In the original workflow: Researchers report that nucleated cell counts were estimated from reference gene primer amplification. Sequenced by immunoSEQ multiplex PCR; TCRdb stores in-frame clones only, minus some. Clone size and the V and J calls come from that table; the DNA yielded D and trimming. The data contain about 130,000 clones, around nine tenths of them seen just once; the ten biggest clones take up around 2.1%. The sample belongs to a study of blood T cell repertoires in COVID-19. Trimming took 4 bases from V and 4 from J; bases not matched to a gene: 11. There are 16 residues in the CDR3. Per germline, CDR1 LNHDA and CDR2 SQIVND (reference sequence).

Sequenced input: peripheral blood. This chain joins TRBV19 and TRBJ2-5, with TRBD2 matching 8 bases. The receptor was derived from a man aged 50 or older with COVID-19, enrolled during active disease. The CDR3 nucleotides are TGTGCCAGTAGTACGGCGGGAGGAGTCCGGTCAGAGACCCAGTACTTC. Translating gives CASSTAGGVRSETQYF.